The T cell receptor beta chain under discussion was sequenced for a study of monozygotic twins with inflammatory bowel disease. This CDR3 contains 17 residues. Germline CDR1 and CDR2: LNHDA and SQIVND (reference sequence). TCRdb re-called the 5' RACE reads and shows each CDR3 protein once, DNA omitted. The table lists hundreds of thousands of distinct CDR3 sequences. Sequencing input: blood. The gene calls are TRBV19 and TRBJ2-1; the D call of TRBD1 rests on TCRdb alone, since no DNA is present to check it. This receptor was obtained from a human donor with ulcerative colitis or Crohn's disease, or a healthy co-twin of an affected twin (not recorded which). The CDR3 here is CASRMAQGTSPTNEQFF. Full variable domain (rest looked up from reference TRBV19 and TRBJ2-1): DGGITQSPKYLFRKEGQNVTLSCEQNLNHDAMYWYRQDPGQGLRLIYYSQIVNDFQKGDIAEGYSVSREKKESFPLTVTSAQKNPTAFYLCASRMAQGTSPTNEQFFGPGTRLTVL.